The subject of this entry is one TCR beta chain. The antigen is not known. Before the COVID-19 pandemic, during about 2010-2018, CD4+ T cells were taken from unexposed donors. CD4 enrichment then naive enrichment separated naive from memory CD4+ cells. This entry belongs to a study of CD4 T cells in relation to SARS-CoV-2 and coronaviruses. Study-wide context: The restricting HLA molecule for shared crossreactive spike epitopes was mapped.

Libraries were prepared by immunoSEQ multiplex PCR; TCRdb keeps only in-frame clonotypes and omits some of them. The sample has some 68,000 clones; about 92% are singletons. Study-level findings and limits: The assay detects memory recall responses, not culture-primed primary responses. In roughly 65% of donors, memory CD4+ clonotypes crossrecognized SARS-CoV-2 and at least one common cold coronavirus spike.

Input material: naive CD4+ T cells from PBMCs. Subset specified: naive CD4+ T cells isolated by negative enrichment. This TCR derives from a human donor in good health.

CDR3 nucleotide sequence: TGTGCCAGCAGCATCTTCTCTAGCGGGGGCTTCAATGAGCAGTTCTTC. The encoded protein is CASSIFSSGGFNEQFF. The chain is built from TRBV7-2 and TRBJ2-1; 10 nucleotides line up with TRBD2. Germline V gene data show CDR1 as SGHTA and CDR2 as FQGNSA. This CDR3 contains 16 residues. With 5 bases clipped from V and 6 bases from J, the junction kept 10 bases outside the gene matches.